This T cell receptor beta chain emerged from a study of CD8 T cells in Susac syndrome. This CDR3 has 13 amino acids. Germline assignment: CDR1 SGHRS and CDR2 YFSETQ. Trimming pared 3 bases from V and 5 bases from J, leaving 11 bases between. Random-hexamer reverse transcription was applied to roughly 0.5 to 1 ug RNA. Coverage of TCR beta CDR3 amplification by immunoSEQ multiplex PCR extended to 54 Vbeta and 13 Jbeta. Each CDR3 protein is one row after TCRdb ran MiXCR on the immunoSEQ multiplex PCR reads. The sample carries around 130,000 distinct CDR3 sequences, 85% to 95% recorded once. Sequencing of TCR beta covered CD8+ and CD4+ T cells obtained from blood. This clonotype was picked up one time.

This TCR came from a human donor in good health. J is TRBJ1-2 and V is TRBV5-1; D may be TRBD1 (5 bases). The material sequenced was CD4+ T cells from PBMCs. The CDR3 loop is CASSSGIGYGYTF. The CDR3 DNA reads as TGCGCCAGCAGCTCAGGGATAGGGTATGGCTACACCTTC.